This T cell receptor (beta chain) was documented in a study of blood T cells in healthy people across ages. The study, taken as a whole, reports: Naive T cell percentage by flow cytometry tracked strongly with beta diversity. A roughly linear age-dependent decrease characterized TCR beta diversity per million T cells.

In germline, CDR1 is SGHRS, CDR2 YFSETQ. The CDR3 is 16 amino acids. Worth noting for this clonotype: Its antigen is still unknown. The junction departs from the called germline gene at one end, perhaps through a read error.

Every donor gave roughly 9.2 milliliters of peripheral blood. A sample-barcoded 5' primer and a J-beta primer mix were used in a second PCR of roughly 7 to 11 cycles. TCRdb passed the 5' RACE reads through MiXCR, listing each CDR3 protein once. Found here are about 1.1 million distinct CDR3 sequences, less than 45% of them singletons; the top ten hold 10% to 15%. Sequenced: blood. This clonotype was obtained from a man younger than 35 in good health. The V and J genes are TRBV5-1 and TRBJ1-4, with 7 positions matching TRBD1. The CDR3 DNA sequence: TGCGCCGGCAGCTCGTCAACCGGGACAGTAATTGAAAAACTGTTTTTT. It specifies CAGSSSTGTVIEKLFF.